Listed below are T cell receptor beta chains from one sample, sequenced in a study of a mutant IDH1 vaccine in newly diagnosed glioma. Their antigen targets remain unknown. Clones were sequenced by immunoSEQ multiplex PCR, and TCRdb holds only the in-frame ones, with some missing. The sample shows 35,000 or so clones, 80% of them seen only once. The sequencing here drew on peripheral blood mononuclear cells (PBMCs), taken from a glioma patient whose treatment included an IDH1 peptide vaccine. The source of these receptors is a woman aged 30 to 39 with glioma. Some clones in this sample may be carry-over from other donors' samples. Both conserved end residues are part of each CDR3. Each record gives: CDR3 protein, CDR3 DNA, clone size, V gene, CDR3 length, D gene, J gene. A D gene is named only where the DNA matches it firmly. Part of the rows lack a size; the others show once, few, many or a class for expanded clones.

CDR3aa: CASSLPVAADTQYF
CDR3nt: TGTGCCAGCAGCCTCCCCGTGGCCGCAGATACGCAGTATTTT
abundance: .
v_gene: TRBV14
len: 14
d_gene: .
j_gene: TRBJ2-3

CDR3aa: CASSYRLAGNNEQFF
CDR3nt: TGCGCCAGCAGCTACCGACTAGCGGGAAACAATGAGCAGTTCTTC
abundance: .
v_gene: TRBV4-1
len: 15
d_gene: TRBD2
j_gene: TRBJ2-1

CDR3aa: CSVGGGRSEAFF
CDR3nt: TGCAGCGTTGGAGGGGGGAGGTCTGAAGCTTTCTTT
abundance: few
v_gene: TRBV29-1
len: 12
d_gene: .
j_gene: TRBJ1-1

CDR3aa: CAISDGSSGNTIYF
CDR3nt: TGTGCCATCAGTGACGGCAGCTCTGGAAACACCATATATTTT
abundance: .
v_gene: TRBV10-3
len: 14
d_gene: .
j_gene: TRBJ1-3

CDR3aa: CASSYRTGRHEQFF
CDR3nt: TGTGCCAGCAGTTACCGGACAGGGAGGCATGAGCAGTTCTTC
abundance: .
v_gene: TRBV6-5
len: 14
d_gene: TRBD1
j_gene: TRBJ2-1

CDR3aa: CASSVSDRGDNQPQHF
CDR3nt: TGTGCCAGTAGTGTATCCGACAGAGGGGACAATCAGCCCCAGCATTTT
abundance: once
v_gene: TRBV19
len: 16
d_gene: .
j_gene: TRBJ1-5

CDR3aa: CAISARGEAFF
CDR3nt: TGTGCCATCAGTGCGCGAGGTGAAGCTTTCTTT
abundance: .
v_gene: TRBV10-3
len: 11
d_gene: .
j_gene: TRBJ1-1

CDR3aa: CASSLGGWGLNEQFF
CDR3nt: TGCGCCAGCAGCTTGGGCGGCTGGGGGTTGAATGAGCAGTTCTTC
abundance: .
v_gene: TRBV5-1
len: 15
d_gene: .
j_gene: TRBJ2-1

CDR3aa: CASGLVRVGGVLRYNEQFF
CDR3nt: TGTGCTAGTGGTTTGGTACGAGTCGGGGGGGTATTGAGGTACAATGAGCAGTTCTTC
abundance: .
v_gene: TRBV12-5
len: 19
d_gene: TRBD2
j_gene: TRBJ2-1

CDR3aa: CASSPEVAGAQGYTF
CDR3nt: TGTGCCAGCTCACCAGAGGTGGCAGGGGCGCAAGGCTACACCTTC
abundance: .
v_gene: TRBV18
len: 15
d_gene: .
j_gene: TRBJ1-2

CDR3aa: CASSLGQGERSGYTF
CDR3nt: TGTGCCAGCAGTTTAGGCCAGGGGGAGAGGAGTGGCTACACCTTC
abundance: once
v_gene: TRBV27
len: 15
d_gene: TRBD1
j_gene: TRBJ1-2

CDR3aa: CASSKGQVSGNEQFF
CDR3nt: TGTGCCAGCAGCAAAGGACAGGTTTCAGGCAATGAGCAGTTCTTC
abundance: .
v_gene: TRBV7-9
len: 15
d_gene: TRBD1
j_gene: TRBJ2-1

CDR3aa: CSAVQGGSTEAFF
CDR3nt: TGCAGCGCCGTCCAAGGGGGAAGCACTGAAGCTTTCTTT
abundance: .
v_gene: TRBV29-1
len: 13
d_gene: .
j_gene: TRBJ1-1

CDR3aa: CASSQPWSGSEAFF
CDR3nt: TGTGCCAGCAGCCAACCTTGGTCGGGTTCTGAAGCTTTCTTT
abundance: few
v_gene: TRBV5-6
len: 14
d_gene: .
j_gene: TRBJ1-1

CDR3aa: CASRVSGGNQPQHF
CDR3nt: TGCGCCAGCAGAGTGTCAGGGGGCAATCAGCCCCAGCATTTT
abundance: few
v_gene: TRBV10-2
len: 14
d_gene: .
j_gene: TRBJ1-5

CDR3aa: CASRVGGGNTEAFF
CDR3nt: TGTGCCAGCAGGGTAGGGGGGGGGAACACTGAAGCTTTCTTT
abundance: .
v_gene: TRBV27
len: 14
d_gene: .
j_gene: TRBJ1-1

CDR3aa: CASSSPTGPNYGYTF
CDR3nt: TGTGCCAGCAGCTCCCCCACTGGCCCTAACTATGGCTACACCTTC
abundance: .
v_gene: TRBV11-2
len: 15
d_gene: .
j_gene: TRBJ1-2

CDR3aa: CASTREGPETQYF
CDR3nt: TGTGCCAGCACCCGGGAGGGCCCGGAGACCCAGTACTTC
abundance: .
v_gene: TRBV25-1
len: 13
d_gene: TRBD2
j_gene: TRBJ2-5

CDR3aa: CASSFRQGQPQHF
CDR3nt: TGTGCCAGCAGTTTTCGACAGGGTCAGCCCCAGCATTTT
abundance: few
v_gene: TRBV27
len: 13
d_gene: TRBD1
j_gene: TRBJ1-5

CDR3aa: CASKAGTGASGYTF
CDR3nt: TGCGCCAGCAAGGCCGGGACAGGGGCGTCTGGCTACACCTTC
abundance: .
v_gene: TRBV5-1
len: 14
d_gene: TRBD1
j_gene: TRBJ1-2

CDR3aa: CASRPSGVGANVLTF
CDR3nt: TGCGCCAGCAGGCCCTCGGGTGTTGGGGCCAACGTCCTGACTTTC
abundance: once
v_gene: TRBV4-1
len: 15
d_gene: .
j_gene: TRBJ2-6

CDR3aa: CASSPGGTGANVLTF
CDR3nt: TGTGCTAGCAGCCCGGGGGGGACTGGGGCCAACGTCCTGACTTTC
abundance: .
v_gene: TRBV7-7
len: 15
d_gene: TRBD2
j_gene: TRBJ2-6

CDR3aa: CASSFLAGRDYNEQFF
CDR3nt: TGTGCCAGCAGCTTTTTGGCGGGCAGGGATTACAATGAGCAGTTCTTC
abundance: .
v_gene: TRBV5-8
len: 16
d_gene: .
j_gene: TRBJ2-1

CDR3aa: CASSLQPGQGRAQHF
CDR3nt: TGTGCCAGCAGTCTACAACCGGGACAGGGTCGTGCCCAGCATTTT
abundance: .
v_gene: TRBV27
len: 15
d_gene: TRBD1
j_gene: TRBJ1-5

CDR3aa: CASSPERGGYTF
CDR3nt: TGTGCCAGCAGTCCTGAGCGCGGAGGCTACACCTTC
abundance: few
v_gene: TRBV27
len: 12
d_gene: .
j_gene: TRBJ1-2

CDR3aa: CASSQSPGGASEEQYF
CDR3nt: TGCGCCAGCAGTCAATCCCCGGGGGGGGCGAGTGAGGAGCAGTACTTC
abundance: .
v_gene: TRBV23-1
len: 16
d_gene: TRBD2
j_gene: TRBJ2-7

CDR3aa: CASSFPYNEQFF
CDR3nt: TGTGCCAGCAGCTTCCCCTACAATGAGCAGTTCTTC
abundance: .
v_gene: TRBV6-1
len: 12
d_gene: .
j_gene: TRBJ2-1

CDR3aa: CASSPIQGGETQYF
CDR3nt: TGTGCCAGCAGTCCTATACAGGGGGGGGAGACCCAGTACTTC
abundance: .
v_gene: TRBV6-5
len: 14
d_gene: .
j_gene: TRBJ2-5

CDR3aa: CASSDRIAGANEQFF
CDR3nt: TGCGCCAGCAGTGATCGAATAGCGGGGGCCAATGAGCAGTTCTTC
abundance: .
v_gene: TRBV10-1
len: 15
d_gene: TRBD2
j_gene: TRBJ2-1

CDR3aa: CAWKTAGGGHPYEQYF
CDR3nt: TGTGCCTGGAAGACCGCCGGAGGGGGTCACCCCTACGAGCAGTACTTC
abundance: .
v_gene: TRBV30
len: 16
d_gene: .
j_gene: TRBJ2-7

CDR3aa: CASSVPGQTAYEQYF
CDR3nt: TGTGCCAGCAGTGTACCGGGACAGACGGCCTACGAGCAGTACTTC
abundance: .
v_gene: TRBV2
len: 15
d_gene: TRBD1
j_gene: TRBJ2-7

CDR3aa: CASSPGQVDDTEAFF
CDR3nt: TGTGCCAGCAGCCCCGGACAGGTTGATGACACTGAAGCTTTCTTT
abundance: .
v_gene: TRBV5-8
len: 15
d_gene: TRBD1
j_gene: TRBJ1-1

CDR3aa: CASSPEAYEQYF
CDR3nt: TGTGCCAGCAGCCCGGAGGCCTACGAGCAGTACTTC
abundance: .
v_gene: TRBV7-9
len: 12
d_gene: .
j_gene: TRBJ2-7

CDR3aa: CASSESTGGRAEQFF
CDR3nt: TGCGCCAGCAGTGAGTCCACGGGAGGTCGCGCTGAGCAGTTCTTC
abundance: .
v_gene: TRBV10-2
len: 15
d_gene: TRBD2
j_gene: TRBJ2-1

CDR3aa: CASSWGQGATNEKLFF
CDR3nt: TGTGCCAGCAGCTGGGGACAGGGTGCAACTAATGAAAAACTGTTTTTT
abundance: .
v_gene: TRBV7-9
len: 16
d_gene: TRBD1
j_gene: TRBJ1-4

CDR3aa: CASSPGTALVEQYF
CDR3nt: TGTGCCAGCAGTCCCGGGACTGCCCTCGTCGAGCAGTACTTC
abundance: .
v_gene: TRBV27
len: 14
d_gene: .
j_gene: TRBJ2-7

CDR3aa: CANRPRLPPSYEQYF
CDR3nt: TGTGCCAACCGTCCAAGACTTCCGCCCTCCTACGAGCAGTACTTC
abundance: .
v_gene: TRBV6-5
len: 15
d_gene: .
j_gene: TRBJ2-7

CDR3aa: CASSDPGTGSSYEQYF
CDR3nt: TGTGCCAGCAGTGACCCCGGGACGGGGAGCTCCTACGAGCAGTACTTC
abundance: once
v_gene: TRBV2
len: 16
d_gene: .
j_gene: TRBJ2-7

CDR3aa: CASSEYRQGARNTIYF
CDR3nt: TGTGCCAGCAGTGAATATCGTCAGGGGGCAAGAAACACCATATATTTT
abundance: .
v_gene: TRBV6-1
len: 16
d_gene: TRBD1
j_gene: TRBJ1-3

CDR3aa: CASSEAGSGELFF
CDR3nt: TGCGCCAGCAGTGAGGCGGGGTCCGGGGAGCTGTTTTTT
abundance: once
v_gene: TRBV10-1
len: 13
d_gene: .
j_gene: TRBJ2-2

CDR3aa: CASSLAAGVTGELFF
CDR3nt: TGTGCCAGCAGCTTGGCAGCGGGAGTTACCGGGGAGCTGTTTTTT
abundance: .
v_gene: TRBV5-4
len: 15
d_gene: TRBD2
j_gene: TRBJ2-2

CDR3aa: CASSLRYEQYF
CDR3nt: TGTGCCAGCAGCTTACGGTACGAGCAGTACTTC
abundance: .
v_gene: TRBV7-2
len: 11
d_gene: .
j_gene: TRBJ2-7

CDR3aa: CASRPGQGSNQPQHF
CDR3nt: TGTGCCAGCAGGCCGGGACAGGGGAGCAATCAGCCCCAGCATTTT
abundance: .
v_gene: TRBV7-4
len: 15
d_gene: TRBD1
j_gene: TRBJ1-5

CDR3aa: CASKLRDSTYNEQFF
CDR3nt: TGTGCCAGCAAGCTCCGGGACAGTACCTACAATGAGCAGTTCTTC
abundance: .
v_gene: TRBV27
len: 15
d_gene: TRBD1
j_gene: TRBJ2-1

CDR3aa: CASSLARTGRETQYF
CDR3nt: TGTGCCAGCAGCTTAGCTCGAACAGGGAGGGAGACCCAGTACTTC
abundance: .
v_gene: TRBV7-9
len: 15
d_gene: .
j_gene: TRBJ2-5

CDR3aa: CASSQDWDHRSTSHDEQYF
CDR3nt: TGCGCCAGCAGCCAAGATTGGGACCATCGCTCGACTAGTCACGACGAGCAGTACTTC
abundance: few
v_gene: TRBV4-1
len: 19
d_gene: .
j_gene: TRBJ2-7

CDR3aa: CASSPGENTEAFF
CDR3nt: TGTGCCAGCTCACCGGGGGAGAACACTGAAGCTTTCTTT
abundance: few
v_gene: TRBV18
len: 13
d_gene: .
j_gene: TRBJ1-1

CDR3aa: CASSGGSGEKLFF
CDR3nt: TGCGCCAGCTCGGGGGGCTCCGGTGAAAAACTGTTTTTT
abundance: .
v_gene: TRBV4-1
len: 13
d_gene: .
j_gene: TRBJ1-4